This TCR beta chain was retrieved from a study of T cell responses to AZD1222 COVID-19 vaccine. Points from the study as a whole: Compared with day 0, the breadth and depth of the Spike-specific TCR repertoire rose significantly after two doses of AZD1222. Sampling that yielded the repertoires occurred only after the peak T cell response.

The germline V and J ends were trimmed by 5 bases and 8 bases, with 13 bases remaining between them. The CDR3 totals 13 residues. Germline lookup yields CDR1 SGHNT and CDR2 YYREEE (reference sequence). The assay was immunoSEQ multiplex PCR, and TCRdb's table has in-frame clones only and misses some. This table holds about 180,000 clones, just under 95% found once. As concerns this clone: Its antigen is currently unknown.

The clonotype comes from an adult who received the MenACWY meningococcal vaccine as a control. Sequenced here: peripheral blood, sampled 28 days after the second dose of the MenACWY control vaccine. The chain combines TRBV5-4 with TRBJ1-4, with a possible D match to TRBD1 (5 bases). In DNA, the CDR3 is TGTGCCAGCAGGGGGCCATCGACGGAAAAACTGTTTTTT. Amino acid sequence: CASRGPSTEKLFF.